This T cell receptor beta chain was profiled in a study of T cells in Graves' hyperthyroidism and ophthalmopathy (dated by TCRdb to between 2018 and 2021). Study-wide context: A discovery cohort of approximately 100 patients, approximately 45 with Graves' ophthalmopathy and 55 to 60 with stable Graves' hyperthyroidism, was used to find distinguishing TCR V-J signatures. In addition, the study compared T-cell repertoires in thyroid tissue and in blood from about six Graves' hyperthyroidism patients. The roughly 91 discovery patients were randomly divided into training and test sets at a 7:3 ratio. TCR Vbeta CDR3 sequencing of 140 or so peripheral blood samples (more than 40 ophthalmopathy, roughly 72 hyperthyroidism and some 17 progressor patients) is reported in the paper. Prospective prediction of ophthalmopathy was tested in an independent validation cohort consisting of about 20 hyperthyroidism patients and about 17 patients who later progressed to ophthalmopathy. After sampling, hyperthyroidism patients received methimazole starting at 30 mg daily, and ophthalmopathy patients received high-dose intravenous methylprednisolone. The paper as a whole reports these results and caveats: Blood samples also contained most of the expanded thyroid clonotypes (frequency above 0.001), which suggests that blood repertoires may reflect thyroid immune responses. In validation, the model predicted progression to ophthalmopathy with approximately 69% sensitivity and roughly 72% specificity, a median of approximately 6.5 months before onset. A 13 V-J signature model separated ophthalmopathy from stable hyperthyroidism, with approximately 87% sensitivity and roughly 81% specificity in cross-validation and 80%/75% in testing. Sample size was not statistically predetermined, and blinding of investigators to group allocation was not performed.

As concerns this clonotype: Its antigen remains undetermined. No qualities accompany the bases; no much larger clone lies one base away.

The TCR beta CDR3 regions were amplified from the RNA transcripts. For the first round of RT-PCR on the TCR CDR3, the HTBI primer set was used together with the Qiagen OneStep RT-PCR kit. The libraries were constructed in a second round of multiplex PCR and then size-selected and purified. Sequencing of the libraries was done on an Illumina HiSeq2000 using paired-end 100 bp reads. For the original study's pipeline: Raw data were processed with SOAPnuke, discarding reads with adapters, uncalled bases, mean Phred below 15, or no exact constant-primer or identifier match. COPE v1.2.5 was used to merge the high-quality paired reads, and each unique nucleotide sequence was defined as a clonotype. Clonotypes were aligned to IMGT TRBV, TRBD and TRBJ reference segments using MiTCR v1.1. Only V-J combinations with frequency above 0.0001, covering approximately 99% of repertoires, were analysed. A TCS score was defined as the ratio between F50 (clonal expansion) and ExV (chaos), using BLOSUM62-based TCRdist between CDR3 peptides within each V-J. Welch's t-statistics and random forest reduced fewer than 600 V-J features to 13, which were used in a naive Bayes classifier (R e1071). The Morisita-Horn index was used to measure how similar the thyroid and blood repertoires were. TCRdb trimmed the raw reads at Q25, called clones with MiXCR and kept productive beta chains. A single entry per CDR3 protein holds the most common genes and DNA from its merged rows. The V and J calls shown here were made by TCRdb, not taken from the authors' results. The sample table holds 550,000 to 600,000 distinct CDR3 sequences, of which roughly 50% were seen once. Of the sample, about 20% is held by the ten largest clones.

The study excluded patients with uncontrolled infections, other autoimmune diseases, pregnancy or lactation. Clinical symptoms, serum thyroxine and TRAb, thyroid ultrasound, and orbital computed tomography formed the basis for the diagnoses. Total RNA was extracted with Trizol reagent, and quality was checked on an Agilent 2100 Bioanalyzer. In the germline V gene, CDR1 corresponds to MNHEY and CDR2 to SVGAGI. V is pared back by 7 bases and J by 0 bases, with 9 bases lying between the germline termini. From the cysteine through the phenylalanine, the CDR3 covers 13 amino acids. Just the 39-base CDR3 DNA is kept, in frame starting at base 1.

What was sequenced was peripheral blood or thyroid tissue (not recorded which). Rearrangement joined TRBV6-5 to TRBJ2-5; the D gene assignment is ambiguous. The source of this sequence is an adult woman with Graves' disease, either hyperthyroidism or ophthalmopathy (not recorded which). The CDR3 in this case is CASNDPNQETQYF. The DNA is as follows: TGTGCCAGCAACGATCCAAACCAAGAGACCCAGTACTTC.